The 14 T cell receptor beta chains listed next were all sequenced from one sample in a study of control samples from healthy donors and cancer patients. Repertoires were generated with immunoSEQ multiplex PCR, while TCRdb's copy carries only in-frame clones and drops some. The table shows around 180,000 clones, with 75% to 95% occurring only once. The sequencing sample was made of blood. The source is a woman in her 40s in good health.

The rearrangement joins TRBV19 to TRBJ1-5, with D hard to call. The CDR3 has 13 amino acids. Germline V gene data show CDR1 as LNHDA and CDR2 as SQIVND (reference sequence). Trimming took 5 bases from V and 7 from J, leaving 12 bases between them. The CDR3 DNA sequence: TGTGCCAGTAGTTCGTTTTCCGGCCAGCCCCAGCATTTT. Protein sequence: CASSSFSGQPQHF.

CDR3 protein: CASSWGGFTAGYTF. For the CDR3, the DNA is TGTGCCAGCAGCTGGGGGGGCTTCACGGCTGGCTACACCTTC. The J gene is TRBJ1-2, the V gene TRBV7-9, with a weak D call TRBD1 (6 bases). The CDR3 consists of 14 residues. Germline CDR1 is SEHNR and CDR2 is FQNEAQ (reference sequence). With 4 bases removed from V and 7 bases from J, the gap between germline ends came to 16 bases. The whole variable domain, filled in from reference TRBV7-9 and TRBJ1-2, reads DTGVSQNPRHKITKRGQNVTFRCDPISEHNRLYWYRQTLGQGPEFLTYFQNEAQLEKSRLLSDRFSAERPKGSFSTLEIQRTEQGDSAMYLCASSWGGFTAGYTFGSGTRLTVV.

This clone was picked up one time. Here the CDR3 DNA reads TGTGCCAGCAGCTACTCTAACTATGGCTACACCTTC. It yields the protein CASSYSNYGYTF. This chain joins TRBV7-8 and TRBJ1-2; D remains unclear. Trimming took off 4 bases at V and 0 bases at J, with 3 bases between the two ends. This CDR3 comprises 12 residues. CDR1 is SGHVS, CDR2 FQNEAQ, per germline.

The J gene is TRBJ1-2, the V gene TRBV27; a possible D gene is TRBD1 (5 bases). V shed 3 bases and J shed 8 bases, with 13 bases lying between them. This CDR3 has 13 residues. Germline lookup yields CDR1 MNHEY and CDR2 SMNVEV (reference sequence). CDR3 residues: CASSFGGSVGYTF. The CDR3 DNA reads TGTGCCAGCAGTTTCGGGGGGTCGGTCGGCTACACCTTC.

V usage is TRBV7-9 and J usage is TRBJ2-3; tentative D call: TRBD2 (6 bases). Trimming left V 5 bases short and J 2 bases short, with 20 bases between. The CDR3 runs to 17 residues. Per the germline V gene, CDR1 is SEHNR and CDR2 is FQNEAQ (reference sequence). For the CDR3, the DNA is TGTGCCAGCAGCCCCTGGCGGCTGGCGGGACCCACAGATACGCAGTATTTT. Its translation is CASSPWRLAGPTDTQYF.

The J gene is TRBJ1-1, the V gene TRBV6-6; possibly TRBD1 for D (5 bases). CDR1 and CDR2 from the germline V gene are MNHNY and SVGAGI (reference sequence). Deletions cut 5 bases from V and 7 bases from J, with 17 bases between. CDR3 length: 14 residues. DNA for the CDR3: TGTGCCAGCAGTCCTGGGACGTCGGGCATTGAAGCTTTCTTT. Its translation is CASSPGTSGIEAFF.

The CDR3 bases are TGTGCCAGCAGCCCGGACAGTCCTGGAAACACCATATATTTT. Translated, it gives CASSPDSPGNTIYF. The chain joins TRBV7-2 to TRBJ1-3; D may be TRBD1 (6 bases). V shed 5 bases and J shed 2 bases, with 10 bases lying between them. Germline CDR1 reads SGHTA; CDR2 reads FQGNSA. This CDR3 contains 14 residues.

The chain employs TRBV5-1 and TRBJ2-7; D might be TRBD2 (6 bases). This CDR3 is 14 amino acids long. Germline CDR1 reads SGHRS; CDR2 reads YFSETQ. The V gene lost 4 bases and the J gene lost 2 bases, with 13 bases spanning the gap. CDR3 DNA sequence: TGCGCCAGCAGCCCCAGGGTAGCGGCCTACGAGCAGTACTTC. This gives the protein CASSPRVAAYEQYF.

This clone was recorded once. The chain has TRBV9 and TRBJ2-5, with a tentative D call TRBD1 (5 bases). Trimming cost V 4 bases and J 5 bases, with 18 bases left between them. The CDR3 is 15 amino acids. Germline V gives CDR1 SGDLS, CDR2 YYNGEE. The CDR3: CASSSATGPGETQYF. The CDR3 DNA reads TGTGCCAGCAGCAGCGCCACAGGTCCCGGTGAGACCCAGTACTTC.

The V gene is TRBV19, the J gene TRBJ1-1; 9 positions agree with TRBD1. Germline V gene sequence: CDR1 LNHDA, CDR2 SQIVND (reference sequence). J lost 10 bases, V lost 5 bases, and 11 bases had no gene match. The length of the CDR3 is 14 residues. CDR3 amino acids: CASSRDREELGAFF. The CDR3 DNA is TGTGCCAGTAGTCGGGACAGGGAGGAACTGGGAGCTTTCTTT.

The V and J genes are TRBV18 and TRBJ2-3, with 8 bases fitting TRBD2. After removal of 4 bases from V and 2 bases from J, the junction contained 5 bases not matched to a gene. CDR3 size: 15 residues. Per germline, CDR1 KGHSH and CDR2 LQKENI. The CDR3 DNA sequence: TGTGCCAGCTCACTTATAGCGGGGCCCACAGATACGCAGTATTTT. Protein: CASSLIAGPTDTQYF.

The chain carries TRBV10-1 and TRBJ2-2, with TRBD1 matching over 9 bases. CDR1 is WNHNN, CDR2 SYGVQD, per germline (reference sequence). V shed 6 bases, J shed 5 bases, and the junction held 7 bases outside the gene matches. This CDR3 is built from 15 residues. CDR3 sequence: CASSPGTGSTGELFF. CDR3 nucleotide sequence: TGCGCCAGCAGCCCCGGGACAGGGTCGACCGGGGAGCTGTTTTTT.

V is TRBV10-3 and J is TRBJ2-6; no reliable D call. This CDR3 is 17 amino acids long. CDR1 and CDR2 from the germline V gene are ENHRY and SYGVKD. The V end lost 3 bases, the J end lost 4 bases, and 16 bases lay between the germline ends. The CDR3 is CAISERKTPLGANVLTF. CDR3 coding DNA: TGTGCCATCAGTGAACGGAAAACGCCCTTAGGGGCCAACGTCCTGACTTTC.

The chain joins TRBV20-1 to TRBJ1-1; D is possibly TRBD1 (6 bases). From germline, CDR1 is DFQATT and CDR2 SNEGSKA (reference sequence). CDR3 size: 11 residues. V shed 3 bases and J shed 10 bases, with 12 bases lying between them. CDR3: CSASLGRGAFF. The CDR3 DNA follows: TGCAGTGCTAGTCTAGGCAGGGGAGCTTTCTTT.